The 22 T cell receptor beta chains below all came from one sample that was sequenced in a study of spatial heterogeneity in lung cancer. Study-level findings and limits: Mutation tallies in tumors tracked expanded intratumoral alpha and beta TCR counts.

Time point described: sample taken at primary tumor resection. These receptors have no identified antigens. MiXCR, run by TCRdb on the 5' RACE reads, gives a single entry per CDR3 protein. The sample yields 9,000 to 9,500 distinct CDR3 sequences, under 8% seen once. Specimen: lung tumor tissue, collected at surgery. Receptors were obtained from a male donor with early-stage non-small cell lung cancer.

The rearrangement uses TRBV9 and TRBJ2-6; maybe TRBD1 (6 bases). CDR3 size: 16 residues. The germline V gene encodes CDR1 SGDLS and CDR2 YYNGEE. Trimming pared 4 bases from V and 1 base from J, leaving 12 bases between. The CDR3 coding sequence is TGTGCCAGCAGCCCTCAGAGGGGGTCTGGGGCCAACGTCCTGACTTTC. Translated: CASSPQRGSGANVLTF.

A few counts support this clonotype. The J gene is TRBJ2-1, the V gene TRBV11-1; tentative D call: TRBD2 (6 bases). CDR1 is SGHAT, CDR2 FQDESV, per germline (reference sequence). Trimming shortened V by 1 base and J by 4 bases, and 14 bases separated the two germline ends. CDR3 length equals 16 residues. For the CDR3, the DNA is TGTGCCAGCAGCTTAGACCTTCGGCGGGGATACAATGAGCAGTTCTTC. It translates to CASSLDLRRGYNEQFF.

The rearrangement links TRBV5-1 to TRBJ2-7, with D uncertain. V lost 6 bases and J lost 4, with 14 bases in between. This CDR3 comprises 13 residues. From germline, CDR1 is SGHRS and CDR2 YFSETQ. The CDR3 coding sequence is TGCGCCAGCACCGAGAGAGTTGGTTACGAGCAGTACTTC. Translation: CASTERVGYEQYF.

This clonotype was seen many times. The chain carries TRBV2 and TRBJ2-2; D is ambiguous. The germline V and J ends were trimmed by 2 bases and 7 bases, with 8 bases remaining between them. Germline V gene data show CDR1 as SNHLY and CDR2 as FYNNEI. CDR3 size: 13 residues. CDR3 nucleotides: TGTGCCAGCAGTGAAAGGACCATCGGGGAGCTGTTTTTT. Protein: CASSERTIGELFF.

The chain uses TRBV5-1 and TRBJ1-2; perhaps TRBD1 as D (5 bases). CDR3 size: 13 residues. Germline-derived CDR1 and CDR2 are SGHRS and YFSETQ. With 5 bases removed from V and 0 bases from J, the gap between germline ends came to 8 bases. This chain's CDR3 is CASSGTTNYGYTF. In DNA, the CDR3 is TGCGCCAGCAGTGGGACCACTAACTATGGCTACACCTTC.

About this clonotype: A clone one base away is much larger, so this may be a read error. Given the absence of the conserved phenylalanine or tryptophan at the CDR3 end, a read error is likely. The chain uses TRBV7-2 and TRBJ2-2; tentatively, D is TRBD1 or TRBD2 (6 bases each). CDR1 and CDR2 (germline): SGHTA, FQGNSA. V was shortened by 7 bases and J by 5 bases, with 20 bases between the two germline ends. The CDR3 has 16 amino acids. This CDR3 reads CASTMRGGLRTGELFS. CDR3 DNA: TGTGCCAGCACCATGAGAGGGGGGCTAAGGACCGGGGAGCTGTTTTCT.

This clonotype has ten or more counts. The rearrangement joins TRBV29-1 to TRBJ2-4, with TRBD2 as a possible D gene (6 bases). Germline V gene sequence: CDR1 SQVTM, CDR2 ANQGSEA. Trimming cost V 6 bases and J 5 bases, with 11 bases left between them. This CDR3 comprises 12 residues. The CDR3 spells CSVDGGENIQYF. DNA for the CDR3: TGCAGCGTCGATGGAGGGGAAAACATTCAGTACTTC.

V gene TRBV7-2 combines with J gene TRBJ2-7, with D unclear. The CDR3 totals 15 residues. Trimming cost V 4 bases and J 3 bases, with 16 bases left between them. CDR1 and CDR2 from the germline V gene are SGHTA and FQGNSA. This CDR3 reads CASSWTPGLDYEQYF. The CDR3 nucleotides are TGTGCCAGCAGCTGGACGCCGGGCCTGGACTACGAGCAGTACTTC.

Comments on this clonotype: Since a much larger clone is just one base distant, this may be a read error. The chain carries TRBV20-1 and TRBJ1-6; D is possibly TRBD1 (5 bases). The CDR3 is 13 residues long. Germline CDR1 and CDR2: DFQATT and SNEGSKA (reference sequence). The CDR3 sequence: CSAKGGVGSPLQF. The CDR3 DNA reads as TGCAGTGCTAAGGGAGGGGTAGGGTCACCCCTCCAATTT.

This clonotype counts as medium-sized (0.01 to 0.1%). V and J are TRBV7-2 and TRBJ1-5; 10 bases agree with TRBD1. CDR1 SGHTA and CDR2 FQGNSA come from the germline V gene. The length of the CDR3 is 17 residues. The V and J ends lost 2 bases and 3 bases, in that order; junction bases with no gene match: 7. The CDR3 region is CASSLLTGGALNQPQHF. The CDR3 DNA reads as TGTGCCAGCAGCTTATTGACAGGGGGCGCGCTCAATCAGCCCCAGCATTTT.

The sample holds many counts of this clonotype. This chain joins TRBV28 and TRBJ2-3; D ambiguous. Between the trimmed V and J ends, which lost 3 bases and 0 bases, there was a span of 16 bases. This CDR3 has 17 amino acids. CDR1 MDHEN and CDR2 SYDVKM come from the germline V gene. CDR3 protein: CASSFVGMGSSTDTQYF. The CDR3, as DNA: TGTGCCAGCAGTTTTGTTGGGATGGGATCTAGCACAGATACGCAGTATTTT. The full variable domain, with the rest looked up from reference TRBV28 and TRBJ2-3, is DVKVTQSSRYLVKRTGEKVFLECVQDMDHENMFWYRQDPGLGLRLIYFSYDVKMKEKGDIPEGYSVSREKKERFSLILESASTNQTSMYLCASSFVGMGSSTDTQYFGPGTRLTVL.

Judged by abundance, this clonotype is large. This chain uses TRBV28 with TRBJ2-7, with D possibly TRBD2 on 5 matching bases. Trimming took 4 bases from V and 3 from J, leaving 13 bases between them. This CDR3 region has 14 residues. Germline V gives CDR1 MDHEN, CDR2 SYDVKM. CDR3 sequence (DNA): TGTGCCAGCAGTTCAGCGGAAAGTTTCTACGAGCAGTACTTC. Its protein is CASSSAESFYEQYF.

The gene calls are TRBV27 and TRBJ1-2; 7 bases align to TRBD1. The ends lost 5 bases at V and 3 bases at J; junction bases unmatched: 12. Germline lookup yields CDR1 MNHEY and CDR2 SMNVEV (reference sequence). This CDR3 spans 16 amino acids. CDR3 nucleotide sequence: TGTGCCAGCAGTCACCTCTTAGGGGGCAAGGACTATGGCTACACCTTC. It codes for CASSHLLGGKDYGYTF.

This clonotype came up many times. V usage is TRBV28 and J usage is TRBJ2-5; D possibly matches TRBD1 or TRBD2 (5 bases each). The CDR3 runs to 15 residues. V gave up 3 bases and J gave up 2 bases, with 13 bases separating them. CDR1 is MDHEN, CDR2 SYDVKM, per germline. CDR3 bases: TGTGCCAGCAGTTTCGGGACCAACTCTCAAGAGACCCAGTACTTC. Translating it yields CASSFGTNSQETQYF.

In DNA form, the CDR3 reads TGCGCCAGCAGCTCCCGGGTCGGGGGGGCGAGTGAGACCCAGTACTTC. This translates into CASSSRVGGASETQYF. V gene TRBV4-3 combines with J gene TRBJ2-5, with TRBD2 identical over 8 bases. Germline V lookup: CDR1 LGHNA, CDR2 YSLEER. This CDR3 region has 16 residues. With 5 bases clipped from V and 5 bases from J, the junction kept 13 bases outside the gene matches.

This clonotype appeared many times. This chain connects TRBV10-3 to TRBJ2-5; a possible D gene is TRBD1 (6 bases). This CDR3 spans 13 amino acids. CDR1 and CDR2 (germline): ENHRY, SYGVKD. V gave up 11 bases and J gave up 3 bases, with 16 bases separating them. CDR3 sequence (DNA): TGTGCCTCCCAGCTCAGGGGCGAAGAGACCCAGTACTTC. This sequence encodes CASQLRGEETQYF.

This clonotype was found many times. The gene calls are TRBV18 and TRBJ2-1; D gene unclear. Germline V lookup: CDR1 KGHSH, CDR2 LQKENI. Trimming stripped 0 bases from V and 8 bases from J, with 8 bases between. The length of the CDR3 is 13 residues. The CDR3 DNA sequence: TGTGCCAGCTCACCACCCAAGTTGCATGAGCAGTTCTTC. Protein sequence: CASSPPKLHEQFF.

This clonotype was counted ten times or more. The chain has TRBV2 and TRBJ2-5; D uncertain. The V and J ends lost 6 bases and 1 base respectively, with 12 bases between them. The germline gives CDR1 SNHLY, CDR2 FYNNEI. The CDR3 spans 14 residues. The chain's CDR3 is CASRVPWGQETQYF. DNA of the CDR3: TGTGCCAGCAGGGTTCCTTGGGGCCAAGAGACCCAGTACTTC.

This clonotype was counted many times. The chain combines TRBV5-1 with TRBJ1-4; D is ambiguous. CDR1 is SGHRS and CDR2 is YFSETQ in the germline V gene. The CDR3 length is 15 residues. Trimming cost V 4 bases and J 8 bases, with 18 bases left between them. The CDR3 nucleotides are TGCGCCAGCAGCCCTAACCGGGTCCCCGGGGAAAAACTGTTTTTT. This translates into CASSPNRVPGEKLFF.

The table lists this clonotype with many counts. This rearrangement joins TRBV7-2 to TRBJ1-2, with D hard to call. CDR3 size: 14 residues. V was clipped by 1 base and J by 2 bases, with 8 bases between them. Germline CDR1 SGHTA, CDR2 FQGNSA. CDR3 in amino acids: CASSLGVDNYGYTF. The CDR3 nucleotides are TGTGCCAGCAGCTTAGGGGTTGACAACTATGGCTACACCTTC.

In its sample, this clonotype was seen many times. J is TRBJ1-3 and V is TRBV20-1; no reliable D call. The germline V gene encodes CDR1 DFQATT and CDR2 SNEGSKA (reference sequence). Trimming stripped 0 bases from V and 0 bases from J, with 6 bases between. This CDR3 is built from 14 residues. CDR3 protein: CSARDRTSGNTIYF. In DNA, the CDR3 is TGCAGTGCTAGAGACAGGACCTCTGGAAACACCATATATTTT.

This chain uses TRBV2 with TRBJ1-1; no clear D. The ends were cut back, 5 bases at V and 0 bases at J, with 13 bases in the middle. This CDR3 comprises 15 residues. Germline V lookup: CDR1 SNHLY, CDR2 FYNNEI. CDR3 nucleotides: TGTGCCAGCAGTTTGGATTCAGCCTTGAACACTGAAGCTTTCTTT. It specifies CASSLDSALNTEAFF.